One sample yielded the 28 T cell receptor beta chains listed below, sequenced in a study of T cells after yellow fever vaccination. TCRdb used MiXCR to reprocess the 5' RACE reads, holding one entry per CDR3 protein. The sample holds around 310,000 distinct CDR3 sequences, 3.6% seen once. The sequencing used PBMCs, collected on the day of the yellow fever booster vaccination. The receptor source for this set is a man between 18 and 29 years old who received the YFV17D yellow fever vaccine.

This clonotype was detected only a few times. This chain links TRBV4-1 with TRBJ2-1, with D maybe TRBD2 (7 bases). From germline, CDR1 is MGHRA and CDR2 YSYEKL. The CDR3 is 17 amino acids. The V gene lost 0 bases and the J gene lost 6 bases, with 18 bases spanning the gap. The DNA of the CDR3 is TGCGCCAGCAGCCAAGAGAGTCGGGGGGCCCTCCCCAATGAGCAGTTCTTC. Its protein is CASSQESRGALPNEQFF.

Many counts were recorded for this clonotype. J is TRBJ2-2 and V is TRBV5-1, with D tentatively TRBD1 (5 bases). The V and J ends lost 4 bases and 0 bases respectively, with 10 bases between them. CDR1 is SGHRS, CDR2 YFSETQ, per germline. The CDR3 extends over 15 amino acids. The CDR3 here is CASSPDRANTGELFF. In DNA, the CDR3 is TGCGCCAGCAGCCCCGACAGAGCGAACACCGGGGAGCTGTTTTTT.

The rearrangement uses TRBV7-6 and TRBJ2-5; D may match TRBD1 or TRBD2 (5 bases each). Trimming left V 5 bases short and J 7 bases short, with 17 bases between. Germline V CDR1 and CDR2: SGHVS, FNYEAQ. The CDR3 runs 14 residues. CDR3: CASSEDSPEVTQYF. The CDR3 nucleotides are TGTGCCAGCAGCGAAGACAGCCCGGAGGTGACCCAGTACTTC. The full variable domain, completed using reference TRBV7-6 and TRBJ2-5, is GAGVSQSPRYKVTKRGQDVALRCDPISGHVSLYWYRQALGQGPEFLTYFNYEAQQDKSGLPNDRFSAERPEGSISTLTIQRTEQRDSAMYRCASSEDSPEVTQYFGPGTRLLVL.

The chain combines TRBV5-1 with TRBJ1-6; 8 bases fit TRBD1. This CDR3 contains 14 residues. CDR1 is SGHRS and CDR2 is YFSETQ in the germline V gene. The V and J ends lost 4 bases and 8 bases, in that order; junction bases with no gene match: 5. CDR3 protein: CASSTGQGDSPLHF. As DNA, the CDR3 is TGCGCCAGCAGCACAGGACAGGGCGATTCACCCCTCCACTTT.

This clonotype was counted many times. This chain uses TRBV6-2 or TRBV6-3 with TRBJ2-1, with 8 bases identical to TRBD2. Trimming at V came to 2 bases and at J to 9 bases, leaving 9 bases not matched to a gene. The CDR3 runs 15 residues. From germline, CDR1 is MNHEY and CDR2 SVGEGT. The CDR3 is CASSYRSGGAGEQFF. In DNA, the CDR3 is TGTGCCAGCAGTTACCGGTCCGGGGGGGCGGGTGAGCAGTTCTTC.

As to this clonotype: One junction end does not reproduce the germline sequence, and a read error may be involved. This chain uses TRBV29-1 with TRBJ1-2, with D perhaps TRBD1 (6 bases). Germline assignment: CDR1 SQVTM and CDR2 ANQGSEA. The CDR3 runs to 11 residues. The DNA of the CDR3 is TGCAGCGCCGAGGGGGACGGCAGGGTGGACTTC. Amino acid sequence: CSAEGDGRVDF. Full variable domain (rest looked up from reference TRBV29-1 and TRBJ1-2): SAVISQKPSRDICQRGTSLTIQCQVDSQVTMMFWYRQQPGQSLTLIATANQGSEATYESGFVIDKFPISRPNLTFSTLTVSNMSPEDSSIYLCSAEGDGRVDFGSGTRLTVV.

Many counts were recorded for this clonotype. The V call is TRBV18, the J call TRBJ1-4, with a possible D match to TRBD1 (5 bases). Trimming took off 3 bases at V and 2 bases at J, with 10 bases between the two ends. CDR1 is KGHSH, CDR2 LQKENI, per germline. The CDR3 has 15 residues. The CDR3 is CASSPRRGTNEKLFF. CDR3 in DNA: TGTGCCAGCTCACCTAGACGGGGCACTAATGAAAAACTGTTTTTT.

This clonotype occurred many times. The rearrangement joins TRBV28 to TRBJ2-1, with D maybe TRBD2 (5 bases). The CDR3 is 15 amino acids. The ends were cut back, 8 bases at V and 9 bases at J, with 23 bases in the middle. The germline gives CDR1 MDHEN, CDR2 SYDVKM. CDR3: CASDGPGIASVEQFF. DNA of the CDR3: TGTGCCAGCGACGGACCCGGGATAGCTTCCGTTGAGCAGTTCTTC.

This clonotype was seen a handful of times. The rearrangement joins TRBV19 to TRBJ2-7; D gene unclear. The V and J ends lost 0 bases and 3 bases respectively, with 12 bases between them. The CDR3 has 15 amino acids. Germline V CDR1 and CDR2: LNHDA, SQIVND (reference sequence). CDR3 bases: TGTGCCAGTAGTATAGATTTTGACTCTTTCTACGAGCAGTACGTC. It is translated as CASSIDFDSFYEQYV.

This clonotype was recorded a few times. The gene calls are TRBV19 and TRBJ2-3; no clear D gene. Germline-derived CDR1 and CDR2 are LNHDA and SQIVND (reference sequence). The CDR3 has 16 residues. The ends were cut back, 1 base at V and 0 bases at J, with 11 bases in the middle. The CDR3 loop reads CASSIVQPISTDTQYF. The CDR3 DNA follows: TGTGCCAGTAGTATAGTCCAGCCTATCAGCACAGATACGCAGTATTTT.

Many counts were recorded for this clonotype. The genes are TRBV5-1 and TRBJ1-1; 9 bases are a match to TRBD1. V dropped 3 bases and J dropped 0; count of bases not matched to a gene: 3. Germline V lookup: CDR1 SGHRS, CDR2 YFSETQ. The CDR3 sequence is 15 residues long. CDR3 in amino acids: CASSSGTGLNTEAFF. The CDR3 DNA reads as TGCGCCAGCAGCTCTGGGACAGGGCTGAACACTGAAGCTTTCTTT.

Only a few counts were recorded for this clonotype. The genes are TRBV5-6 and TRBJ2-5; D is unresolved. Germline V CDR1 and CDR2: SGHDT, YYEEEE. The length of the CDR3 is 16 residues. The V end was cut by 2 bases, the J end by 5 bases, with 19 bases between. In DNA form, the CDR3 reads TGTGCCAGCAGCTTAGTCTATGACCCGGTATCGGAGACCCAGTACTTC. Protein sequence: CASSLVYDPVSETQYF.

There are a few counts of this clonotype. The rearrangement uses TRBV9 and TRBJ2-1; 9 bases are shared with TRBD1. The V segment lost 1 base and the J segment 4 bases; nucleotides outside the gene matches: 12. Germline V gene data show CDR1 as SGDLS and CDR2 as YYNGEE. The CDR3 runs 18 residues. The DNA of the CDR3 is TGTGCCAGCAGCGTATCGGATAACTCGGGACAGGGATACAATGAGCAGTTCTTC. Translating gives CASSVSDNSGQGYNEQFF.

V usage is TRBV20-1 and J usage is TRBJ2-7; 11 positions match TRBD2. The CDR3 is 12 residues long. J was trimmed by 7 bases and V by 3 bases; bases with no gene match: 2. The germline V gene encodes CDR1 DFQATT and CDR2 SNEGSKA (reference sequence). CDR3 amino acids: CSARTSGDEQYV. The CDR3 coding sequence is TGCAGTGCTAGGACTAGCGGGGATGAGCAGTACGTC.

V is TRBV28 and J is TRBJ1-2; D is unclear. CDR3 length: 12 amino acids. Trimming cost V 3 bases and J 4 bases, with 6 bases left between them. Per the germline V gene, CDR1 is MDHEN and CDR2 is SYDVKM. In DNA form, the CDR3 reads TGTGCCAGCAGTTTTGAAGGCTATGGCTACACCTTC. Translation: CASSFEGYGYTF.

For this clonotype: A much larger clone is a single base away; this may be a read error. V usage is TRBV10-3 and J usage is TRBJ2-2, with 7 bases that match TRBD1. The CDR3 runs to 14 residues. Germline-derived CDR1 and CDR2 are ENHRY and SYGVKD. The CDR3 bases are TGTGCCATCAGAAGGACAGGCGACACCGGGGTGCTGTTTTTT. Its translation: CAIRRTGDTGVLFF.

The V and J genes are TRBV18 and TRBJ1-1; D unresolved. CDR1 KGHSH and CDR2 LQKENI come from the germline V gene. The CDR3 has 15 residues. Trimming pared 1 base from V and 10 bases from J, leaving 19 bases between. The CDR3 loop reads CASSPREERGSRAFF. The CDR3 DNA reads as TGTGCCAGCTCACCACGGGAGGAGAGAGGTAGTAGAGCTTTCTTT.

The sample holds many counts of this clonotype. The genes are TRBV7-2 and TRBJ2-5; tentative D call: TRBD2 (5 bases). The CDR3 totals 14 residues. Trimming took 1 base from V and 4 from J, leaving 10 bases between them. Germline V gives CDR1 SGHTA, CDR2 FQGNSA. CDR3 residues: CASSLGTGRETQYF. The CDR3, as DNA: TGTGCCAGCAGCTTAGGCACGGGAAGAGAGACCCAGTACTTC.

This clonotype has a count of ten or more. For the CDR3, the DNA is TGTGCCAGCAGCCCTAGTAGCGGACAGGGCTCGACGCAGTATTTT. Protein: CASSPSSGQGSTQYF. The rearrangement links TRBV7-2 to TRBJ2-3; 8 nucleotides align to TRBD1. There are 15 residues in the CDR3. The V and J ends lost 5 bases and 9 bases, in that order; junction bases with no gene match: 13. Germline CDR1 is SGHTA and CDR2 is FQGNSA.

This clonotype was observed many times. The chain employs TRBV4-3 and TRBJ2-5, with 8 bases fitting TRBD2. This CDR3 is 15 amino acids long. V shed 1 base, J shed 5 bases, and the junction held 6 bases outside the gene matches. Germline V gives CDR1 LGHNA, CDR2 YSLEER. CDR3 nucleotide sequence: TGCGCCAGCAGCCAAGCCGGGGGGGCCGGTGAGACCCAGTACTTC. Its translation: CASSQAGGAGETQYF.

This clonotype was picked up many times. This chain connects TRBV7-2 to TRBJ2-5, with TRBD1 matching 7 bases. This CDR3 is 14 amino acids long. V was clipped by 2 bases and J by 1 base; unmatched bases: 1. CDR1 is SGHTA, CDR2 FQGNSA, per germline. The CDR3 bases are TGTGCCAGCAGCTTAAACAGGGGCCAAGAGACCCAGTACTTC. It encodes CASSLNRGQETQYF.

This clonotype was counted at least ten times. This sequence joins TRBV7-2 and TRBJ2-1, with no clear D. Trimming pared 3 bases from V and 10 bases from J, leaving 10 bases between. The CDR3 runs to 12 residues. Germline V gives CDR1 SGHTA, CDR2 FQGNSA. CDR3 sequence reads: CASSFSGGEQFF. CDR3 coding DNA: TGTGCCAGCAGCTTCTCGGGTGGCGAGCAGTTCTTC.

V gene TRBV7-2 combines with J gene TRBJ2-6, with a possible D match to TRBD1 (5 bases). The CDR3 is 16 amino acids. Trimming took 4 bases from V and 4 from J, leaving 14 bases between them. Germline V CDR1 and CDR2: SGHTA, FQGNSA. Written as DNA, the CDR3 is TGTGCCAGCAGCTCCTCAGGGTTTAGAGGGGCCAACGTCCTGACTTTC. Residues: CASSSSGFRGANVLTF.

Many counts were recorded for this clonotype. V and J are TRBV10-3 and TRBJ2-5; tentatively, D is TRBD1 (6 bases). Per the germline V gene, CDR1 is ENHRY and CDR2 is SYGVKD. The ends were cut back, 6 bases at V and 4 bases at J, with 18 bases in the middle. The CDR3 contains 15 residues. Here the CDR3 reads CAIRTSGQGGETQYF. CDR3 DNA sequence: TGTGCCATCAGAACCAGCGGCCAAGGGGGAGAGACCCAGTACTTC.

The table lists this clonotype with a few counts. The chain is built from TRBV7-9 and TRBJ2-5, with 8 nucleotides matching TRBD1. V was pared by 5 bases and J by 5 bases, with 19 bases of the junction left unmatched. In germline, CDR1 is SEHNR, CDR2 FQNEAQ (reference sequence). This CDR3 is 18 amino acids long. The CDR3 DNA follows: TGTGCCAGCAGCCCCCCGATGGGACAGGTGGAGGTTTTCGAGACCCAGTACTTC. It yields the protein CASSPPMGQVEVFETQYF.

This clonotype was recorded at least ten times. This chain joins TRBV18 and TRBJ2-7; TRBD1 agrees at 9 bases. Germline CDR1 is KGHSH and CDR2 is LQKENI. V shed 6 bases, J shed 1 base, and the junction held 4 bases outside the gene matches. The CDR3 has 14 amino acids. The CDR3 sequence is CASSRDRESYEQYF. DNA of the CDR3: TGTGCCAGCTCCCGGGACAGGGAGTCCTACGAGCAGTACTTC.

This clonotype was counted many times. This chain connects TRBV5-1 to TRBJ2-5; D gene unclear. The CDR3 contains 13 residues. With 1 base removed from V and 2 bases from J, the gap between germline ends came to 6 bases. Germline values: CDR1 SGHRS, CDR2 YFSETQ. Here the CDR3 reads CASSLSAQETQYF. The CDR3 nucleotides read TGCGCCAGCAGCTTGTCGGCACAAGAGACCCAGTACTTC.

In its sample, this clonotype was seen many times. The rearrangement links TRBV7-2 to TRBJ2-5, with 9 bases aligning to TRBD2. CDR3 length: 14 residues. Germline lookup yields CDR1 SGHTA and CDR2 FQGNSA. V lost 3 bases and J lost 3; bases outside the gene matches: 2. In DNA, the CDR3 is TGTGCCAGCAGCTTCAGACTAGCGGAAGAGACCCAGTACTTC. Translating gives CASSFRLAEETQYF.